A single sample gave rise to the 13 T cell receptor beta chains below, sequenced in a study of OX40 agonist ivuxolimab in advanced cancers. Libraries came from the immunoSEQ multiplex PCR assay. TCRdb obtained this table from immuneACCESS and retained in-frame rearrangements with V and J assigned. These tables miss some clones; where compared with another copy, unresolved V genes account for less than half of the shortfall, and the remainder is unexplained. The sample records over 55,000 clones, more than 75% of which are singletons. About 8.2% of the sample rests with the top ten. The source was CD4+ or CD8+ T cells sorted from blood, collected in a trial of the OX40 agonist ivuxolimab. These receptors were collected from an adult with an advanced solid tumor such as melanoma, head and neck, liver or kidney cancer.

J is TRBJ2-1 and V is TRBV6-1; 12 nucleotides agree with TRBD2. The CDR3 loop spans 14 amino acids. Losses at the gene ends were 6 bases for V and 10 bases for J; bases not matched to a gene: 7. Germline lookup yields CDR1 MNHNS and CDR2 SASEGT. CDR3: CASSQGLAGGEQFF. Written as DNA, the CDR3 is TGTGCCAGCAGCCAGGGACTAGCGGGCGGGGAGCAGTTCTTC.

The chain recombines TRBV7-8 with TRBJ2-5; D ambiguous. The CDR3 is 13 amino acids. The ends were cut back, 1 base at V and 4 bases at J, with 7 bases in the middle. Germline loops: CDR1 SGHVS, CDR2 FQNEAQ. CDR3 in DNA: TGTGCCAGCAGCTTAGAGTGGGGAGAGACCCAGTACTTC. Protein product: CASSLEWGETQYF.

The V and J genes are TRBV28 and TRBJ1-2, with 7 bases that match TRBD1. There are 14 residues in the CDR3. The V and J ends lost 6 bases and 5 bases, in that order; junction bases with no gene match: 9. Germline values: CDR1 MDHEN, CDR2 SYDVKM. This CDR3 is CASRLDRVGYGYTF. As DNA, the CDR3 is TGTGCCAGCAGGCTCGACAGGGTTGGGTATGGCTACACCTTC.

V and J are TRBV16 and TRBJ2-1; no clear D. This CDR3 comprises 12 residues. Trimming cost V 2 bases and J 4 bases, with 3 bases left between them. Germline V gene lookup returns CDR1 KGHSY and CDR2 FQNENV. CDR3 in amino acids: CASSQQYNEQFF. The CDR3 DNA follows: TGTGCCAGCAGCCAACAATACAATGAGCAGTTCTTC.

This clone was detected a few times. V and J are TRBV19 and TRBJ2-6; possible D gene TRBD2, 5 bases. The CDR3 contains 17 residues. Germline CDR1 and CDR2: LNHDA and SQIVND (reference sequence). The ends were cut back, 1 base at V and 1 base at J, with 11 bases in the middle. The CDR3 DNA follows: TGTGCCAGTAGTATAGGGTACGGGATATCTGGGGCCAACGTCCTGACTTTC. It encodes CASSIGYGISGANVLTF. The whole variable domain, remainder taken from reference TRBV19 and TRBJ2-6, is DGGITQSPKYLFRKEGQNVTLSCEQNLNHDAMYWYRQDPGQGLRLIYYSQIVNDFQKGDIAEGYSVSREKKESFPLTVTSAQKNPTAFYLCASSIGYGISGANVLTFGAGSRLTVL.

This chain joins TRBV5-1 and TRBJ2-1; D may be TRBD1 (6 bases). CDR3 length: 14 residues. V was shortened by 7 bases and J by 1 base, with 12 bases between the two germline ends. Germline CDR1 and CDR2: SGHRS and YFSETQ. The CDR3 sequence: CASGPGESYNEQFF. The CDR3 DNA reads TGCGCCAGCGGTCCAGGGGAGTCCTACAATGAGCAGTTCTTC. The whole variable domain, filled in from reference TRBV5-1 and TRBJ2-1, reads KAGVTQTPRYLIKTRGQQVTLSCSPISGHRSVSWYQQTPGQGLQFLFEYFSETQRNKGNFPGRFSGRQFSNSRSEMNVSTLELGDSALYLCASGPGESYNEQFFGPGTRLTVL.

This clone is a singleton in its sample. CDR3 DNA sequence: TGTGCCAGCAGCCCCCGGACTAGCGGGGCCACCGGGGAGCTGTTTTTT. This encodes CASSPRTSGATGELFF. The gene calls are TRBV5-4 and TRBJ2-2; 12 bases match TRBD2. V was pared by 4 bases and J by 4 bases, with 5 bases of the junction left unmatched. This CDR3 region has 16 residues. Germline V CDR1 and CDR2: SGHNT, YYREEE (reference sequence).

J is TRBJ2-7 and V is TRBV5-1; 7 bases line up with TRBD1. The germline V gene has CDR1 SGHRS and CDR2 YFSETQ. Germline trimming cut 4 bases from V and 4 bases from J; bases unmatched to any gene: 8. The CDR3 totals 14 residues. CDR3 loop: CASSRDRVGYEQYF. The CDR3 region has the DNA TGCGCCAGCAGCCGAGACAGGGTTGGGTACGAGCAGTACTTC.

The chain employs TRBV7-2 and TRBJ1-3, with unresolved D. The CDR3 has 16 residues. The V end lost 0 bases, the J end lost 0 bases, and 9 bases lay between the germline ends. The germline V gene encodes CDR1 SGHTA and CDR2 FQGNSA. This CDR3 is CASSLAQVGSGNTIYF. The CDR3 region has the DNA TGTGCCAGCAGCTTAGCGCAAGTAGGCTCTGGAAACACCATATATTTT.

The chain employs TRBV27 and TRBJ2-1; TRBD1 aligns across 7 bases. V lost 5 bases to trimming and J lost 2 bases; unmatched junction nucleotides: 9. Germline-derived CDR1 and CDR2 are MNHEY and SMNVEV (reference sequence). This CDR3 contains 16 residues. The DNA of the CDR3 is TGTGCCAGCAGTCCACTGACAGGGCCAACCTACAATGAGCAGTTCTTC. Amino acid sequence: CASSPLTGPTYNEQFF.

The chain has TRBV5-1 and TRBJ2-2; 9 positions agree with TRBD1. Germline assignment: CDR1 SGHRS and CDR2 YFSETQ. The V gene end was trimmed by 3 bases and the J gene end by 7 bases; junction bases not matched to a gene: 10. This CDR3 is 16 amino acids long. CDR3 sequence: CASSWGTGNRVGELFF. CDR3 nucleotide sequence: TGCGCCAGCAGCTGGGGGACAGGGAATCGTGTCGGGGAGCTGTTTTTT.

The V call is TRBV4-1, the J call TRBJ2-1; D is ambiguous. Germline assignment: CDR1 MGHRA and CDR2 YSYEKL. The ends were cut back, 1 base at V and 6 bases at J, with 4 bases in the middle. The CDR3 runs 12 residues. CDR3 coding DNA: TGCGCCAGCAGCCAAGTGGGCAATGAGCAGTTCTTC. This sequence encodes CASSQVGNEQFF.

This chain joins TRBV6-6 and TRBJ2-7; maybe TRBD1 (6 bases). The CDR3 runs to 14 residues. Between the trimmed V and J ends, which lost 5 bases and 5 bases, there was a span of 16 bases. Looked up from germline, CDR1 is MNHNY and CDR2 is SVGAGI (reference sequence). The CDR3 loop reads CASSTHRDSNEQYV. DNA of the CDR3: TGTGCCAGCAGTACACACAGGGATTCGAACGAGCAGTACGTC.